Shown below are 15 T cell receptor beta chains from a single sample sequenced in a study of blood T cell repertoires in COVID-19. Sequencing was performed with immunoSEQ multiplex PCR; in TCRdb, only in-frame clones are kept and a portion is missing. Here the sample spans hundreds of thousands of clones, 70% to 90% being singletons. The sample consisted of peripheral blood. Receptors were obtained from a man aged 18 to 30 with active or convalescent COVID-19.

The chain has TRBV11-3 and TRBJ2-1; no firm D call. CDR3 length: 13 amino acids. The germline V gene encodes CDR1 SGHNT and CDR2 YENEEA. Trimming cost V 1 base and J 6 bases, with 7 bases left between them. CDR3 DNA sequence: TGTGCCAGCAGCTTAGGCCTGGCCAATGAGCAGTTCTTC. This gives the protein CASSLGLANEQFF.

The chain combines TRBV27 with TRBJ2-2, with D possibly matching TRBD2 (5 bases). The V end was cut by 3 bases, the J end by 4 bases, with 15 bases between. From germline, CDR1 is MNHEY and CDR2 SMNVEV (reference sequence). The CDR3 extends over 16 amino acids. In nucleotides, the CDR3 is TGTGCCAGCAGTTTCTCCGAGGGAGTAGTCACCGGGGAGCTGTTTTTT. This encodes CASSFSEGVVTGELFF.

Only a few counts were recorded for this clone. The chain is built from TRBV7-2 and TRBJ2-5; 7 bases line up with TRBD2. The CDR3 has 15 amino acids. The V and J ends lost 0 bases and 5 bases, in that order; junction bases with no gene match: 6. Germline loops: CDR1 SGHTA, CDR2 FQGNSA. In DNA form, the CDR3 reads TGTGCCAGCAGCTTAGCGGGAGGGCCGGGGGAGACCCAGTACTTC. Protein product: CASSLAGGPGETQYF.

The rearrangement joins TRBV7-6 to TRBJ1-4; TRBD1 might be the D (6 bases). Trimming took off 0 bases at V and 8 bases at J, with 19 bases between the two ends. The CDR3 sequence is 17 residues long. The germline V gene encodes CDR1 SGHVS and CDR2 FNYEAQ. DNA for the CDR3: TGTGCCAGCAGCTTAGCACGAACAGGGCTATCAGTGGAAAAACTGTTTTTT. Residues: CASSLARTGLSVEKLFF.

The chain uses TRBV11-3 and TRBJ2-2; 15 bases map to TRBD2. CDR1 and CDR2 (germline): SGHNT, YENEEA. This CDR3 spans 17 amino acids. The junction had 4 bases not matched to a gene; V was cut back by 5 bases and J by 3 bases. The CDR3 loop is CASSPGLAGGYTGELFF. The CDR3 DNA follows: TGTGCCAGCAGCCCCGGACTAGCGGGAGGGTACACCGGGGAGCTGTTTTTT.

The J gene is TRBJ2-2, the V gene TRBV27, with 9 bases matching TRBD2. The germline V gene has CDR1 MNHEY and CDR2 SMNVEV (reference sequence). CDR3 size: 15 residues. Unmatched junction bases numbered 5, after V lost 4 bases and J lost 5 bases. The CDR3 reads CASSSTSGRTGELFF. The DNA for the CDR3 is TGTGCCAGCAGTTCGACTAGCGGTCGGACCGGGGAGCTGTTTTTT.

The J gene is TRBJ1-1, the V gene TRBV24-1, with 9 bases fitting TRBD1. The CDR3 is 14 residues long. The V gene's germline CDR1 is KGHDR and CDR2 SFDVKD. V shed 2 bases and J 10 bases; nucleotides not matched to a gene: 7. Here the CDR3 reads CATSDSSTGGRAFF. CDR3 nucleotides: TGTGCCACCAGTGATTCTTCGACAGGGGGGAGAGCTTTCTTT.

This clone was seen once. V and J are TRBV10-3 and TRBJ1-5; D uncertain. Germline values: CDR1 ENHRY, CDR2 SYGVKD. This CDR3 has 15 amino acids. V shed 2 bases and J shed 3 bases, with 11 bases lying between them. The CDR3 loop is CAISEGTVLNQPQHF. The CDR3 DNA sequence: TGTGCCATCAGTGAGGGTACAGTACTCAATCAGCCCCAGCATTTT.

CDR3 in DNA: TGCGCCAGCAGCCAAGCCACAGGGTCCATTCAGTACTTC. Protein product: CASSQATGSIQYF. V gene TRBV4-3 combines with J gene TRBJ2-4; the D gene is possibly TRBD1 (6 bases). The CDR3 extends over 13 amino acids. Germline lookup yields CDR1 LGHNA and CDR2 YSLEER. Deletions cut 1 base from V and 9 bases from J, with 10 bases between.

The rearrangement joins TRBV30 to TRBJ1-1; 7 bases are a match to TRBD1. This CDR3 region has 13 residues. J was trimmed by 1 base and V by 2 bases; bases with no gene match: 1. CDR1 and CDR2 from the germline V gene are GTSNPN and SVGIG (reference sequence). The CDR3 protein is CAWSRTGNTEAFF. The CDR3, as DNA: TGTGCCTGGAGTCGGACAGGGAACACTGAAGCTTTCTTT.

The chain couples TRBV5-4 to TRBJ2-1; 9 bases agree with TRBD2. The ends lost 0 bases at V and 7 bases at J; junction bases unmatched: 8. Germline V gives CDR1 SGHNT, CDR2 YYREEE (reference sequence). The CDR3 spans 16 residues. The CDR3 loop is CASSLDWASGINEQFF. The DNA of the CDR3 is TGTGCCAGCAGCTTGGATTGGGCTAGCGGGATTAATGAGCAGTTCTTC. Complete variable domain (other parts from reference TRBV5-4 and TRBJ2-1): ETGVTQSPTHLIKTRGQQVTLRCSSQSGHNTVSWYQQALGQGPQFIFQYYREEENGRGNFPPRFSGLQFPNYSSELNVNALELDDSALYLCASSLDWASGINEQFFGPGTRLTVL.

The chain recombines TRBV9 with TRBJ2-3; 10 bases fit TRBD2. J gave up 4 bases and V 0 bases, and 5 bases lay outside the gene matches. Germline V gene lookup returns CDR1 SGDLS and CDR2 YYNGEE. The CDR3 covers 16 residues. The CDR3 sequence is CASSVASGGASDTQYF. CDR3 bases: TGTGCCAGCAGCGTAGCCAGCGGGGGGGCCTCAGATACGCAGTATTTT.

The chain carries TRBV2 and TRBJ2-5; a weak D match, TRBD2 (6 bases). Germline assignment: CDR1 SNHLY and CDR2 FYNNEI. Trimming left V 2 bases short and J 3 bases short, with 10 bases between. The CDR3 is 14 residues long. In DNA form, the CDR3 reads TGTGCCAGCAGTGAACAGGACTACAAAGAGACCCAGTACTTC. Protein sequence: CASSEQDYKETQYF. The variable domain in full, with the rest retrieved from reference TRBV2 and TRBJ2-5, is EPEVTQTPSHQVTQMGQEVILRCVPISNHLYFYWYRQILGQKVEFLVSFYNNEISEKSEIFDDQFSVERPDGSNFTLKIRSTKLEDSAMYFCASSEQDYKETQYFGPGTRLLVL.

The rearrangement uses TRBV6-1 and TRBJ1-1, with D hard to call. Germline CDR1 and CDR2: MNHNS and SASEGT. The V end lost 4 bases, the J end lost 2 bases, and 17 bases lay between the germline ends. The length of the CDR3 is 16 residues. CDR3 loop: CASSALSPSQNTEAFF. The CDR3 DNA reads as TGTGCCAGCAGTGCTCTATCACCGAGTCAAAACACTGAAGCTTTCTTT.

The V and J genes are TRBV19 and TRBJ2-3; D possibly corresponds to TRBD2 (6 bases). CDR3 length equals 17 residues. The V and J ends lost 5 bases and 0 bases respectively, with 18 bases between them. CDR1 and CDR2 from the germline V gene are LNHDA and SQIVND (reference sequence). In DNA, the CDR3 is TGTGCCAGTAGTGTCCGATTGGAGGGCCCGAGCACAGATACGCAGTATTTT. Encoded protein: CASSVRLEGPSTDTQYF.